This T cell receptor beta chain emerged from a study of blood T cell repertoires in COVID-19. Study details: The cDNA or gDNA used as material had been derived from T cells, B-cell-depleted T cells, or PBMCs.

The data were produced by immunoSEQ multiplex PCR, yet TCRdb's version contains in-frame clones alone and is incomplete. The sample consists of 260,000 or so clones, about 85% of them appearing once. V lost 0 bases to trimming and J lost 5 bases, with 14 bases between them. CDR3 length: 15 amino acids. The germline V gene has CDR1 SGDLS and CDR2 YYNGEE. The chain uses TRBV9 and TRBJ2-5; D is possibly TRBD1 (6 bases). This receptor was identified in a woman aged 45-65 years who had recovered from COVID-19. Input material: PBMCs or T cells enriched from blood (not recorded which). In DNA, the CDR3 is TGTGCCAGCAGCGTAGGTGCAGGGGCTGGGGAGACCCAGTACTTC. It yields the protein CASSVGAGAGETQYF.